This entry lists 6 T cell receptor beta chains sequenced from one sample in a study of T cell responses to AZD1222 COVID-19 vaccine. Produced via immunoSEQ multiplex PCR; TCRdb's table is partial and in-frame only. The sample records about 88,000 clones, about nine tenths being singletons. Sample: peripheral blood, taken on day 0 of AZD1222 vaccination. The receptors come from an adult in good health.

V and J are TRBV7-2 and TRBJ2-5; 7 bases are a match to TRBD1. V was clipped by 6 bases and J by 5 bases; unmatched bases: 9. Germline V lookup: CDR1 SGHTA, CDR2 FQGNSA. CDR3 length: 14 amino acids. The CDR3 region is CASSWNRGRETQYF. The CDR3 DNA reads TGTGCCAGCAGTTGGAACAGGGGACGGGAGACCCAGTACTTC.

The rearrangement joins TRBV7-9 to TRBJ2-1; D is unresolved. CDR1 and CDR2 from the germline V gene are SEHNR and FQNEAQ (reference sequence). The V and J ends lost 3 bases and 0 bases respectively, with 12 bases between them. CDR3 length: 16 residues. CDR3 nucleotides: TGTGCCAGCAGCTTTCGTCAGGACGTCTCCTACAATGAGCAGTTCTTC. Residues: CASSFRQDVSYNEQFF.

This clone was counted at least ten times. This chain's CDR3 is CASGYSGPNTEAFF. The CDR3 bases are TGTGCTAGTGGGTACTCTGGCCCCAACACTGAAGCTTTCTTT. The chain carries TRBV12-5 and TRBJ1-1, with unresolved D. Trimming stripped 6 bases from V and 2 bases from J, with 13 bases between. From germline, CDR1 is LGHNT and CDR2 FRNRAP. The length of the CDR3 is 14 residues.

This sequence joins TRBV6-1 and TRBJ2-5, with a tentative D call TRBD1 (5 bases). The CDR3 spans 16 residues. CDR1 MNHNS and CDR2 SASEGT come from the germline V gene. V gave up 3 bases and J gave up 3 bases, with 17 bases separating them. The DNA of the CDR3 is TGTGCCAGCAGTGAGTGGTTTAGTACAGGCAAAGAGACCCAGTACTTC. It codes for CASSEWFSTGKETQYF.

A few counts support this clone. This rearrangement joins TRBV5-1 to TRBJ2-7, with 8 positions matching TRBD1. Germline-derived CDR1 and CDR2 are SGHRS and YFSETQ. This CDR3 contains 13 residues. Trimming removed 4 bases from V and 6 bases from J; junction bases left unmatched: 6. For the CDR3, the DNA is TGCGCCAGCAGCGCCGGACAGGGAGGCGAGCAGTACTTC. This sequence encodes CASSAGQGGEQYF.

Comment on this clone: Other DNA sequences of this sample code for an identical CDR3. The chain combines TRBV18 with TRBJ1-1, with D possibly TRBD1 on 5 matching bases. The CDR3 sequence is 14 residues long. Germline V gives CDR1 KGHSH, CDR2 LQKENI. Trimming removed 6 bases from V and 1 base from J, with 12 bases in between. DNA of the CDR3: TGTGCCAGCTCCCCTTCTGGGGGGAACACTGAAGCTTTCTTT. It codes for CASSPSGGNTEAFF.